These 14 T cell receptor beta chains were all obtained from the same sample, sequenced in a study of blood T cell repertoires in COVID-19. Profiling relied on immunoSEQ multiplex PCR, and the TCRdb table lists in-frame clones only, not all of them. The table includes around 300,000 clones, 75% to 90% detected once. The sample was PBMCs or T cells enriched from blood (not recorded which). These receptor sequences come from a woman under 30 who had recovered from COVID-19.

The chain couples TRBV5-1 to TRBJ2-5, with D perhaps TRBD2 (6 bases). The CDR3 has 14 residues. Germline V gene data show CDR1 as SGHRS and CDR2 as YFSETQ. The V end was cut by 4 bases, the J end by 2 bases, with 12 bases between. The CDR3 spells CASSPSGDQETQYF. CDR3 nucleotide sequence: TGCGCCAGCAGCCCGTCGGGGGATCAAGAGACCCAGTACTTC.

The J gene is TRBJ2-5, the V gene TRBV9; 10 bases map to TRBD2. CDR1 is SGDLS, CDR2 YYNGEE, per germline. V gave up 4 bases and J gave up 2 bases; unmatched junction bases: 8. The CDR3 is 16 residues long. In DNA form, the CDR3 reads TGTGCCAGCAGCACTGGGACTAGCGCCTCTCAAGAGACCCAGTACTTC. Protein product: CASSTGTSASQETQYF.

The V call is TRBV24-1, the J call TRBJ1-1; D is uncertain. V was cut by 2 bases and J by 1 base, with 10 bases left in between. Germline V gene data show CDR1 as KGHDR and CDR2 as SFDVKD. The CDR3 is 15 amino acids. The chain's CDR3 is CATSDSKGGNTEAFF. The CDR3 nucleotides are TGTGCCACCAGTGATTCTAAGGGAGGGAACACTGAAGCTTTCTTT.

The chain is built from TRBV21-1 and TRBJ1-5; the table gives TRBD1 as D, unverified against the DNA. TRBV21-1 is a listed pseudogene. CDR3 length equals 14 residues. CDR3 nucleotide sequence: TGTGCCAGCAGCAAAATGGACAGGAATCAGCCCCAGCATTTT. As protein: CASSKMDRNQPQHF.

The chain has TRBV29-1 and TRBJ2-3; 10 positions match TRBD2. Germline assignment: CDR1 SQVTM and CDR2 ANQGSEA. The CDR3 spans 14 residues. V was clipped by 5 bases and J by 3 bases; unmatched bases: 5. The CDR3 nucleotides are TGCAGCGTTCTTAGCGGGGGGATAACAGATACGCAGTATTTT. This sequence encodes CSVLSGGITDTQYF.

The chain is built from TRBV30 and TRBJ1-5, with TRBD1 as a possible D gene (6 bases). Trimming removed 2 bases from V and 5 bases from J, with 10 bases in between. This CDR3 has 13 residues. Germline V gene sequence: CDR1 GTSNPN, CDR2 SVGIG (reference sequence). CDR3 sequence: CAWSTGYHQPQHF. In DNA, the CDR3 is TGTGCCTGGAGTACAGGGTATCATCAGCCCCAGCATTTT.

This chain joins TRBV29-1 and TRBJ1-2; no clear D gene. The germline CDR1 and CDR2 sequences are SQVTM and ANQGSEA. Deletions cut 8 bases from V and 3 bases from J, with 13 bases between. The CDR3 totals 12 residues. CDR3 in amino acids: CSFLQLDYGYTF. As DNA, the CDR3 is TGCAGCTTCCTTCAACTCGACTATGGCTACACCTTC. Drawing the rest from reference TRBV29-1 and TRBJ1-2, the complete variable domain is SAVISQKPSRDICQRGTSLTIQCQVDSQVTMMFWYRQQPGQSLTLIATANQGSEATYESGFVIDKFPISRPNLTFSTLTVSNMSPEDSSIYLCSFLQLDYGYTFGSGTRLTVV.

In its sample, this clone was seen once. The genes are TRBV21-1 and TRBJ1-4; TRBD1 reflects the table's D call only, with no check against the DNA. TRBV21-1 is given as a pseudogene. This CDR3 contains 14 residues. CDR3: CASSKAGKYEKLFF. CDR3 bases: TGTGCCAGCAGCAAGGCAGGGAAATATGAAAAACTGTTTTTT.

The chain couples TRBV5-8 to TRBJ2-1, with 12 bases fitting TRBD2. The germline CDR1 and CDR2 sequences are SGHTS and YDEGEE. The CDR3 consists of 15 residues. The trim removed 3 bases at V and 6 bases at J, leaving 4 bases unmatched. As DNA, the CDR3 is TGTGCCAGCAGCTATCGACTAGCGGGGGCCAATGAGCAGTTCTTC. Its protein product is CASSYRLAGANEQFF.

This chain uses TRBV7-2 with TRBJ1-2; D uncertain. From germline, CDR1 is SGHTA and CDR2 FQGNSA. The CDR3 has 14 residues. V was shortened by 3 bases and J by 6 bases, with 14 bases between the two germline ends. CDR3 DNA sequence: TGTGCCAGCAGCTTTCTAGAGGATCTTAATGGCTACACCTTC. Translation gives CASSFLEDLNGYTF.

This chain joins TRBV11-3 and TRBJ2-1; the match to TRBD1 covers 7 bases. The CDR3 extends over 14 amino acids. Germline trimming cut 2 bases from V and 7 bases from J; bases unmatched to any gene: 5. Germline V CDR1 and CDR2: SGHNT, YENEEA. The CDR3 here is CASSLRQGVNEQFF. The CDR3, as DNA: TGTGCCAGCAGCTTAAGACAGGGAGTGAATGAGCAGTTCTTC.

This clone was counted a few times. The chain has TRBV10-3 and TRBJ2-5; TRBD1 is a possible D gene (6 bases). V shed 5 bases and J shed 2 bases, with 9 bases lying between them. The CDR3 is made up of 13 amino acids. The germline CDR1 and CDR2 sequences are ENHRY and SYGVKD. The CDR3 region is CAISRTAQETQYF. CDR3 sequence (DNA): TGTGCCATCAGTCGGACAGCACAAGAGACCCAGTACTTC.

The chain combines TRBV3-1 (or the pseudogene TRBV3-2) with TRBJ2-5; possible D gene TRBD2, 6 bases. V shed 0 bases and J shed 2 bases, with 13 bases lying between them. Germline-derived CDR1 and CDR2 are LGHDT and YNNKEL (reference sequence). The CDR3 is made up of 16 amino acids. CDR3 DNA: TGTGCCAGCAGCCAAGATGGTAGTGGACTACAAGAGACCCAGTACTTC. It translates to CASSQDGSGLQETQYF.

This clone came up once. The sample carries other DNA sequences with the same CDR3. The CDR3 coding sequence is TGCGCCAGCAGCCCGGACAGGGTTGATGGCTACACCTTC. Translation gives CASSPDRVDGYTF. The rearrangement joins TRBV5-1 to TRBJ1-2; 8 nucleotides match TRBD1. The V and J ends lost 4 bases and 6 bases, in that order; junction bases with no gene match: 5. Germline values: CDR1 SGHRS, CDR2 YFSETQ. This CDR3 comprises 13 residues.